The 2 T cell receptor beta chains given below trace back to one sample, sequenced in a study of Ad26.COV2.S vaccination and SARS-CoV-2 variants. Sequenced by immunoSEQ multiplex PCR; TCRdb stores in-frame clones only, minus some. Among roughly 410,000 clones listed, roughly 80% were seen once. The sample's treatment: roughly 20 received Ad26.COV2.S at low or high dose, single or two shots; several received placebo; per-sample allocation not given. The samples were gathered on day 63 after the first injection of vaccine or placebo. The specimen comprised peripheral blood, sampled in a trial of Ad26.COV2.S vaccine versus placebo. These receptors were collected from a person aged 18 to 65 who received the Ad26.COV2.S COVID-19 vaccine or a placebo.

The chain has TRBV5-1 and TRBJ2-2, with D hard to call. The CDR3 runs 11 residues. Germline V gene lookup returns CDR1 SGHRS and CDR2 YFSETQ. V lost 6 bases, J lost 4 bases, and 4 bases lay in between. The CDR3: CASTRTGELFF. CDR3 coding DNA: TGCGCCAGCACCCGCACCGGGGAGCTGTTTTTT.

V and J are TRBV24-1 and TRBJ2-2; 10 bases match TRBD1. The junction had 6 bases not matched to a gene; V was cut back by 4 bases and J by 5 bases. This CDR3 has 16 amino acids. Germline assignment: CDR1 KGHDR and CDR2 SFDVKD. CDR3 sequence (DNA): TGTGCCACCAGTGACCGGGGACAGGGGCCGACCGGGGAGCTGTTTTTT. Encoded protein: CATSDRGQGPTGELFF.